The 8 T cell receptor beta chains below come from one sample, sequenced in a study of T cell changes during pregnancy in multiple sclerosis. Sequencing was performed with immunoSEQ multiplex PCR; in TCRdb, only in-frame clones are kept and a portion is missing. The table includes 40,000 to 60,000 clones, approximately 94% detected once. The sequencing used CD8+ T cells from peripheral blood mononuclear cells, collected before pregnancy. These receptors all stem from a female donor with multiple sclerosis, enrolled in a pregnancy study.

This chain joins TRBV21-1 and TRBJ2-7; no check of the table's D call, TRBD1, against the DNA was made. TRBV21-1 is classified as a pseudogene. The CDR3 sequence is 16 residues long. CDR3 amino acids: CASSRVKKDRGYEQYF. The CDR3 DNA sequence: TGTGCCAGCAGCAGGGTTAAAAAGGACAGGGGCTACGAGCAGTACTTC.

J is TRBJ2-5 and V is TRBV5-4; 13 bases match TRBD2. Germline loops: CDR1 SGHNT, CDR2 YYREEE (reference sequence). The CDR3 is 18 amino acids. J lost 2 bases, V lost 0 bases, and 7 bases had no gene match. The CDR3 is CASSLGLTSGGIQETQYF. CDR3 in DNA: TGTGCCAGCAGCTTGGGTTTGACTAGCGGGGGGATTCAAGAGACCCAGTACTTC. Full variable domain (remainder filled in from reference TRBV5-4 and TRBJ2-5): ETGVTQSPTHLIKTRGQQVTLRCSSQSGHNTVSWYQQALGQGPQFIFQYYREEENGRGNFPPRFSGLQFPNYSSELNVNALELDDSALYLCASSLGLTSGGIQETQYFGPGTRLLVL.

The chain joins TRBV9 to TRBJ2-7, with 7 bases aligning to TRBD2. The CDR3 loop spans 13 amino acids. Trimming at V came to 3 bases and at J to 4 bases, leaving 4 bases not matched to a gene. Per the germline V gene, CDR1 is SGDLS and CDR2 is YYNGEE. In DNA, the CDR3 is TGTGCCAGCAGCGCCGGGGAGGGATACGAGCAGTACTTC. Translation gives CASSAGEGYEQYF.

V gene TRBV28 combines with J gene TRBJ2-7, with 10 positions matching TRBD1. The germline V gene encodes CDR1 MDHEN and CDR2 SYDVKM. The CDR3 is made up of 14 amino acids. V lost 3 bases to trimming and J lost 6 bases; unmatched junction nucleotides: 5. CDR3 DNA sequence: TGTGCCAGCAGTTTTAGTGACAGGGGGCCCGAGCAGTACTTC. Amino acids: CASSFSDRGPEQYF.

The J gene is TRBJ1-5, the V gene TRBV30; 11 bases are a match to TRBD1. After removal of 3 bases from V and 2 bases from J, the junction contained 3 bases not matched to a gene. CDR3 length: 15 residues. Looked up from germline, CDR1 is GTSNPN and CDR2 is SVGIG (reference sequence). The CDR3 DNA reads as TGTGCCTGGAGCCGGACAGGGGGCGGCAATCAGCCCCAGCATTTT. Protein sequence: CAWSRTGGGNQPQHF. Looking up the rest from reference TRBV30 and TRBJ1-5 gives the full variable domain: SQTIHQWPATLVQPVGSPLSLECTVEGTSNPNLYWYRQAAGRGLQLLFYSVGIGQISSEVPQNLSASRPQDRQFILSSKKLLLSDSGFYLCAWSRTGGGNQPQHFGDGTRLSIL.

The rearrangement uses TRBV19 and TRBJ2-7; D is uncertain. The germline gives CDR1 LNHDA, CDR2 SQIVND (reference sequence). V lost 6 bases to trimming and J lost 5 bases, with 8 bases between them. This CDR3 contains 11 residues. In nucleotides, the CDR3 is TGTGCCAGTAGCCATTTCAACGAGCAGTACTTC. Amino acid sequence: CASSHFNEQYF. Together with reference TRBV19 and TRBJ2-7, the CDR3 gives the full variable domain: DGGITQSPKYLFRKEGQNVTLSCEQNLNHDAMYWYRQDPGQGLRLIYYSQIVNDFQKGDIAEGYSVSREKKESFPLTVTSAQKNPTAFYLCASSHFNEQYFGPGTRLTVT.

The rearrangement joins TRBV9 to TRBJ2-2; 8 nucleotides align to TRBD1. Germline V gives CDR1 SGDLS, CDR2 YYNGEE. After removal of 0 bases from V and 13 bases from J, the junction contained 5 bases not matched to a gene. CDR3 length: 13 residues. The CDR3 spells CASSVGQGQGLFF. The CDR3 nucleotides read TGTGCCAGCAGCGTAGGACAGGGGCAGGGGCTGTTTTTT.

The rearrangement links TRBV6-5 to TRBJ2-5; 7 bases are shared with TRBD2. Germline V gene sequence: CDR1 MNHEY, CDR2 SVGAGI. The V segment lost 2 bases and the J segment 5 bases; nucleotides outside the gene matches: 11. This CDR3 is 16 amino acids long. As DNA, the CDR3 is TGTGCCAGCAGTTACGATGGCGGGAGCGGGTCTGAGACCCAGTACTTC. Translation: CASSYDGGSGSETQYF.